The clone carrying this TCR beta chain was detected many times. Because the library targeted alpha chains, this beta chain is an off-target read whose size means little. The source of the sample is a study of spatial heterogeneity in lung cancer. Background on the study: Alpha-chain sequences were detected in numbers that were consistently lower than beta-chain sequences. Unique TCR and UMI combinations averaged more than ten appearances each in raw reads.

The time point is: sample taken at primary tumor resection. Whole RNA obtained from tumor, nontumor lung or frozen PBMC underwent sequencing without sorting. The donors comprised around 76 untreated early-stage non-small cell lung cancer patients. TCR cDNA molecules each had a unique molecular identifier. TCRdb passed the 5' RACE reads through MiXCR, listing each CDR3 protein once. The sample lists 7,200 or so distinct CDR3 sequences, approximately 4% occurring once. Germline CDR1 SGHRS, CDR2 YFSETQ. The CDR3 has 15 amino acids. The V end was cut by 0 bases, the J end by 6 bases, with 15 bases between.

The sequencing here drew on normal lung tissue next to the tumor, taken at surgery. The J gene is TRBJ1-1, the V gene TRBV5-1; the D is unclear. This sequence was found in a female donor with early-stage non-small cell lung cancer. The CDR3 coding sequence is TGCGCCAGCAGCTTGGAGGGTGTGGTTTTCGCTGAAGCTTTCTTT. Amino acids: CASSLEGVVFAEAFF.